This T cell receptor beta chain is from a study of T cell repertoires and leukemia-associated antigens (dated by TCRdb to 2018 to 2020). About the investigation overall: About 5.1 to 7 million read pairs and roughly 3.3 to 5.0 million effective reads were obtained per sample, with some 16 million effective reads obtained overall. Using in vitro peptide stimulation of healthy T cells, the study sought to determine the antigen recognized by a TCR Vbeta21 clone earlier detected in CML patients.

Details on this clonotype: What this receptor recognizes is not known. Per-base qualities were not stored, and no clone one base away is much larger.

Overall study results and their limits: Across the four groups, there were no significant differences in the numbers of Vbeta genes (about 58), Jbeta genes (approximately 15), VDJ rearrangements, or unique CDR3s. Antigen specificity and function of the expanded clones were not tested directly and required further investigation.

As a first step, CD3+ T cells were rested overnight at less than 3 million cells/mL in RPMI 1640 lacking fetal bovine serum. MACS immunomagnetic beads were used, per the manufacturer's instructions, to isolate CD3+ T cells from PBMCs. TRIzol reagent was used to extract total RNA from the cultured T cells. TCRbeta libraries were amplified from RNA using 5' rapid amplification of cDNA ends (5'RACE). Before sequencing, Qubit, an Agilent instrument, and quantitative PCR were used to check library concentration and integrity. Sequencing of qualified libraries was performed on Illumina HiSeq or MiSeq by a commercial service provider. In the authors' own workflow: MiXCR version 1.8.2 was used to identify TCR sequences in each sample. For a clone to count as qualified, its CDR3 had to be longer than four amino acids, its nucleotide length had to be in-frame, and the clone could not contain a stop codon. An effective read was defined as a read containing the complete CDR3 structure. RT-PCR with 24 Vbeta primers, GeneScan spectratyping, and Sanger sequencing were used to validate expanded clones. The public sequencing data were trimmed at Q25 with fastp and processed into clonotypes with MiXCR by TCRdb, which kept only in-frame beta chains. Entries are consolidated by CDR3 protein sequence, retaining the most common genes and DNA. What appears here as the V and J calls and clone size reflects TCRdb's work, not the paper's. This sample lists about 11,000 distinct CDR3 sequences; about 45% were detected once. The top ten hold about a quarter of the sample.

The germline V gene sets CDR1 to SQVTM and CDR2 to ANQGSEA. Its CDR3 holds 12 amino acids, cysteine through phenylalanine. The sequence is cut down to CDR3 DNA, 36 bases in frame from base 1. The V end loses 4 bases and the J end loses 3 bases, and a stretch of 7 bases separates them. Sequencing was carried out using CD3+ T cells sorted from blood and cultured. The chain couples TRBV29-1 to TRBJ1-5, with the D gene not clear enough to name. This clonotype originated in a female donor in good health. The DNA is TGCAGCGTTGTGGCACCCAATCAGCCCCAGCATTTT. This gives the protein CSVVAPNQPQHF.